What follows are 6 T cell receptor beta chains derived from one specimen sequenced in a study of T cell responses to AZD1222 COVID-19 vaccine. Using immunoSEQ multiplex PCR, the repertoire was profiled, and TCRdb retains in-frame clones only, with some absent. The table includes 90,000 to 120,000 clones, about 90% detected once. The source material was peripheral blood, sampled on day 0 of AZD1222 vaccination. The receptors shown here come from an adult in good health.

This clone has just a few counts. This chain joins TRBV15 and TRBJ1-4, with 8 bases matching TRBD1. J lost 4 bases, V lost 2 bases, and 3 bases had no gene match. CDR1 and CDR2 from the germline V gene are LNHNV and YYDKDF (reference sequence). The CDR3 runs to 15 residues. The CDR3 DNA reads TGTGCCACCAGCAGATCAGACAGGGGTAATGAAAAACTGTTTTTT. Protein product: CATSRSDRGNEKLFF.

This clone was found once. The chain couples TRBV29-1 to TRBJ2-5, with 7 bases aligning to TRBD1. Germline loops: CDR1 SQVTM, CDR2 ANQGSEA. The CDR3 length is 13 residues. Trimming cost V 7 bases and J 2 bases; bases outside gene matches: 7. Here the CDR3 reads CSGSGTDQETQYF. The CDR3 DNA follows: TGCAGCGGATCCGGGACAGATCAAGAGACCCAGTACTTC.

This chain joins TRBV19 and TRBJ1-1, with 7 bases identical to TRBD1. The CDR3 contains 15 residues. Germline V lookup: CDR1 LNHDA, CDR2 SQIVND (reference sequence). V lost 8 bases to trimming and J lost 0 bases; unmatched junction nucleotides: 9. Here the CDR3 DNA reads TGTGCCAGTTGCGACAGGGAGGGGGTGAACACTGAAGCTTTCTTT. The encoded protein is CASCDREGVNTEAFF.

The CDR3 DNA is TGTGCCAGCGTGGACTTAAGCTCCTATAATTCACCCCTCCACTTT. Encoded protein: CASVDLSSYNSPLHF. The V gene is TRBV27, the J gene TRBJ1-6, with D unresolved. This CDR3 has 15 amino acids. Germline loops: CDR1 MNHEY, CDR2 SMNVEV (reference sequence). V was cut by 8 bases and J by 0 bases, with 11 bases left in between.

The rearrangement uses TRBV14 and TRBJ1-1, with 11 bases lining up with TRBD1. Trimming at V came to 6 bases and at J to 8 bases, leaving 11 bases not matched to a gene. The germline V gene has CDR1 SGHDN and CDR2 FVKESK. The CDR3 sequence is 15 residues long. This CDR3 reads CASRRTGGSKGEAFF. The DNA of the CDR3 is TGTGCCAGCAGACGGACAGGGGGCTCAAAGGGGGAAGCTTTCTTT.

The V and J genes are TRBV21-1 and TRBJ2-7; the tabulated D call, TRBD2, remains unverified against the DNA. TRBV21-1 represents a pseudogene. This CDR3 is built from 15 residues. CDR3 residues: CASSTGRGKRYEQYF. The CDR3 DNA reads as TGTGCCAGCAGCACTGGGAGGGGGAAAAGGTACGAGCAGTACTTC.